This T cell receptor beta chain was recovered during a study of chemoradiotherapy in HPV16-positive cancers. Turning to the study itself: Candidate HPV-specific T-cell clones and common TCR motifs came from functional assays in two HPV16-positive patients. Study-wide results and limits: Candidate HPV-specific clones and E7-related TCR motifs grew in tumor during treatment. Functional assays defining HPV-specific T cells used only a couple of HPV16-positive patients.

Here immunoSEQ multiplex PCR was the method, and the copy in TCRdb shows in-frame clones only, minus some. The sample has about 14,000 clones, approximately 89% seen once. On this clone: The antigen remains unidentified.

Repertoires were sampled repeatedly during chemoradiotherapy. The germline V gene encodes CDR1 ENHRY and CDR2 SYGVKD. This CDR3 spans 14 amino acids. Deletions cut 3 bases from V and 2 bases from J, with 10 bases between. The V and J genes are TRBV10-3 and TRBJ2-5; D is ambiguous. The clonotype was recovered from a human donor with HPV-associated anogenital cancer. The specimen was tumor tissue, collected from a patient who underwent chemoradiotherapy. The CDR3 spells CAISEVGSQETQYF. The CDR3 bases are TGTGCCATCAGTGAAGTAGGCAGTCAAGAGACCCAGTACTTC.